The present entry profiles one T cell receptor beta chain with its context. V lost 6 bases and J lost 6; bases outside the gene matches: 4. The germline V gene has CDR1 ENHRY and CDR2 SYGVKD. This CDR3 is 14 amino acids long. This sample was included in a study of cytomegalovirus exposure and HLA in healthy donors. Researchers ran the PCR with 60 Vbeta and 13 Jbeta primers. Here immunoSEQ multiplex PCR was the method, and the copy in TCRdb shows in-frame clones only, minus some. This repertoire shows nearly 200,000 clones, roughly 76% found once; its top ten account for 2.1%. Sample: PBMCs. This clonotype was obtained from a woman between 25 and 40 years old in good health and CMV-seropositive. The chain couples TRBV10-3 to TRBJ2-2, with 10 bases matching TRBD2. CDR3 amino acids: CAIRLAGAAGELFF. CDR3 in DNA: TGTGCCATCAGGCTAGCGGGAGCCGCCGGGGAGCTGTTTTTT.